Below, 12 T cell receptor beta chains from the same sample are listed, as sequenced in a study of blood T cells in healthy people across ages. A second PCR of roughly 6 to 12 cycles used a sample-barcoded 5' primer and a J-beta primer mix. TCRdb redid the calling of the 5' RACE reads with MiXCR, one entry per CDR3 protein. The profile shows over 600,000 distinct CDR3 sequences, approximately 40% of them singletons. The sample taken for sequencing was blood. These receptors were obtained from a man older than 75 in good health.

This chain uses TRBV27 with TRBJ2-7, with D maybe TRBD1 (6 bases). This CDR3 has 20 residues. Deletions cut 8 bases from V and 7 bases from J, with 39 bases between. The germline V gene encodes CDR1 MNHEY and CDR2 SMNVEV (reference sequence). The CDR3 DNA sequence: TGTGCCAGCGGACAACCACTACAGGGAAGGGGTTATCGGTCCTACAATGAGCAGTACTTC. It yields the protein CASGQPLQGRGYRSYNEQYF.

The chain employs TRBV11-2 and TRBJ2-3; D may be TRBD1 or TRBD2 (6 bases each). Germline-derived CDR1 and CDR2 are SGHAT and FQNNGV. V lost 5 bases to trimming and J lost 1 base, with 16 bases between them. The CDR3 is 16 residues long. This chain's CDR3 is CASSPEGGLGTDTQYF. The DNA of the CDR3 is TGTGCCAGCAGCCCAGAGGGGGGCTTGGGCACAGATACGCAGTATTTT.

The genes are TRBV7-8 and TRBJ2-7, with 10 bases lining up with TRBD1. After removal of 2 bases from V and 2 bases from J, the junction contained 6 bases not matched to a gene. The CDR3 has 16 residues. Germline V gene sequence: CDR1 SGHVS, CDR2 FQNEAQ. The CDR3 nucleotides are TGTGCCAGCAGCTTACTCAATGACAGGGGGCCCTACGAGCAGTACTTC. Its protein product is CASSLLNDRGPYEQYF.

The chain carries TRBV6-2 or TRBV6-3 and TRBJ1-3, with D possibly matching TRBD1 (5 bases). Germline loops: CDR1 MNHEY, CDR2 SVGEGT. CDR3 size: 14 residues. Deletions cut 7 bases from V and 0 bases from J, with 10 bases between. The CDR3 spells CASTGHSSGNTIYF. The CDR3 bases are TGTGCCAGCACCGGACACAGCTCTGGAAACACCATATATTTT.

The chain uses TRBV7-9 and TRBJ2-3, with 8 bases aligning to TRBD2. V lost 8 bases and J lost 6; bases outside the gene matches: 13. CDR1 and CDR2 (germline): SEHNR, FQNEAQ (reference sequence). The CDR3 is made up of 15 amino acids. Written as DNA, the CDR3 is TGTGCCAGCGGGTTAAGAGCGGGGGCGAGGGATACGCAGTATTTT. Translated, it gives CASGLRAGARDTQYF.

This clonotype occurred a few times. The chain is built from TRBV12-3 or TRBV12-4 and TRBJ1-1, with D hard to call. The CDR3 loop spans 15 amino acids. Deletions cut 5 bases from V and 0 bases from J, with 13 bases between. Here the CDR3 reads CASSPDTSMNTEAFF. The CDR3 DNA is TGTGCCAGCAGTCCCGACACGTCTATGAACACTGAAGCTTTCTTT.

The chain couples TRBV6-2 or TRBV6-3 to TRBJ2-4; TRBD2 agrees at 14 bases. Gene TRBJ2-7 matches the end of the DNA better, so the J call may be wrong. Germline V gives CDR1 MNHEY, CDR2 SVGEGT. This CDR3 region has 16 residues. This CDR3 is CASSLTSGRVDYEQYF. The CDR3 DNA reads TGTGCCAGCAGCTTGACTAGCGGGAGGGTGGACTACGAGCAGTACTTC.

This clonotype was counted ten times or more. The chain joins TRBV15 to TRBJ2-1; D not resolved. Germline V gives CDR1 LNHNV, CDR2 YYDKDF (reference sequence). The CDR3 has 13 amino acids. V dropped 0 bases and J dropped 4 bases, with 4 bases sitting between them. DNA for the CDR3: TGTGCCACCAGCAGAGATGCTTACAATGAGCAGTTCTTC. Translating it yields CATSRDAYNEQFF.

Details on this clonotype: Given a much more abundant clone one base away, this may be a read error. The gene calls are TRBV11-2 and TRBJ2-7; 10 bases fit TRBD2. Germline CDR1 and CDR2: SGHAT and FQNNGV. The CDR3 totals 14 residues. This chain's CDR3 is CAGSRTSGIYEQYF. The CDR3 nucleotides read TGTGCCGGCAGTCGGACTAGCGGCATCTACGAGCAGTACTTC.

The chain carries TRBV9 and TRBJ2-3; 10 bases agree with TRBD2. Germline V CDR1 and CDR2: SGDLS, YYNGEE. The CDR3 has 16 residues. J lost 5 bases, V lost 2 bases, and 8 bases had no gene match. Here the CDR3 DNA reads TGTGCCAGCAGCGTTCCACTAGCGGGAAATATAGATACGCAGTATTTT. It yields the protein CASSVPLAGNIDTQYF.

Details on this clonotype: A much larger clone lies a single base off, so this may be a read error. The V gene is TRBV11-3, the J gene TRBJ2-1, with D perhaps TRBD2 (5 bases). From germline, CDR1 is SGHNT and CDR2 YENEEA. This CDR3 has 14 residues. CDR3 sequence (DNA): TGTGCCAGCAAAGTGGGAGAGAGTAACAATGAGCGGTTCTTC. Translated, it gives CASKVGESNNERFF.

The V gene is TRBV12-3 or TRBV12-4, the J gene TRBJ1-2, with 10 bases fitting TRBD1. CDR3 length equals 13 residues. V trimming: 6 bases; J trimming: 7 bases; junction bases outside the gene matches: 5. CDR3 in DNA: TGTGCCAGCAGCAGACAGGGGGCGTCTGGCTACACCTTC. Its protein is CASSRQGASGYTF.